This T cell receptor beta chain was sequenced for a study of T-cell reconstitution after alpha-beta-depleted transplantation in children. This CDR3 contains 16 residues. Germline CDR1 and CDR2: SGHTA and FQGNSA. V lost 5 bases to trimming and J lost 5 bases; unmatched junction nucleotides: 11. The TCRbeta library was prepared with unique molecular identifiers. Via MiXCR, TCRdb re-called the PCR reads, giving one row per CDR3 protein. The sample holds a few hundred thousand distinct CDR3 sequences, around 13% seen once. This chain connects TRBV7-2 to TRBJ2-1; TRBD1 aligns across 8 bases. Sequenced here: PBMCs from the stem cell graft donor, sampled from the stem cell graft. This clonotype originated in a human donor who donated a stem cell graft to a child with combined immunodeficiency. In nucleotides, the CDR3 is TGTGCCAGCAGCCCTACGACAGGGGCCGCAAACAATGAGCAGTTCTTC. It yields the protein CASSPTTGAANNEQFF.